The 26 T cell receptor beta chains given below trace back to one sample, sequenced in a study of T cells after yellow fever vaccination. TCRdb re-called the 5' RACE reads through MiXCR, storing one row per CDR3 protein. This table holds more than 20,000 distinct CDR3 sequences, 5.2% found once. The source was PBMCs, either bulk or a sorted T-cell subset (CD4+, CD8+, memory, or dextramer-sorted; not recorded which), collected about 49 days after the first yellow fever vaccination. These receptors all stem from a man between 18 and 29 years old who received the YFV17D yellow fever vaccine.

This clonotype was seen at least ten times. The V and J genes are TRBV30 and TRBJ1-2; D remains unclear. The CDR3 has 11 residues. Trimming removed 2 bases from V and 5 bases from J, with 6 bases in between. Per the germline V gene, CDR1 is GTSNPN and CDR2 is SVGIG (reference sequence). This chain's CDR3 is CAWSRQYGYTF. CDR3 nucleotides: TGTGCCTGGAGTAGGCAGTATGGCTACACCTTC.

This clonotype showed up many times. V gene TRBV19 combines with J gene TRBJ1-1, with 10 bases matching TRBD1. The germline V gene has CDR1 LNHDA and CDR2 SQIVND (reference sequence). The trim removed 7 bases at V and 3 bases at J, leaving 14 bases unmatched. The CDR3 is made up of 17 amino acids. The CDR3 coding sequence is TGTGCCAGTAATTCCTATGACAGGGGGCAAGAGGACACTGAAGCTTTCTTT. It yields the protein CASNSYDRGQEDTEAFF.

This clonotype was detected ten times or more. The chain uses TRBV18 and TRBJ2-3, with 7 bases identical to TRBD2. Germline CDR1 and CDR2: KGHSH and LQKENI. J lost 5 bases, V lost 6 bases, and 5 bases had no gene match. CDR3 size: 13 residues. CDR3 amino acids: CASSLGEGDTQYF. CDR3 sequence (DNA): TGTGCCAGCTCCCTCGGGGAGGGAGATACGCAGTATTTT.

In its sample, this clonotype was seen many times. V and J are TRBV12-3 or TRBV12-4 and TRBJ1-1; no reliable D call. V was pared by 8 bases and J by 5 bases, with 6 bases between. The CDR3 length is 10 residues. CDR3 in amino acids: CASRITEAFF. In DNA form, the CDR3 reads TGTGCCAGCCGCATAACTGAAGCTTTCTTT.

This clonotype was counted many times. The V and J genes are TRBV4-2 and TRBJ1-1; no clear D. V gave up 0 bases and J gave up 4 bases, with 12 bases separating them. The CDR3 length is 15 residues. Germline assignment: CDR1 LGHNA and CDR2 YNFKEQ. CDR3 sequence reads: CASSQERVSGTEAFF. The CDR3 coding sequence is TGTGCCAGCAGCCAAGAGAGGGTAAGTGGCACTGAAGCTTTCTTT.

This clonotype was found many times. This chain connects TRBV6-1 to TRBJ2-7; D is undetermined. This CDR3 has 14 amino acids. V lost 1 base, J lost 4 bases, and 11 bases lay in between. Germline CDR1 reads MNHNS; CDR2 reads SASEGT. The CDR3 nucleotides are TGTGCCAGCAGTGAAGAACAGACCGATTACGAGCAGTACTTC. Protein product: CASSEEQTDYEQYF.

There are many counts of this clonotype. V usage is TRBV7-2 and J usage is TRBJ1-2, with unresolved D. Germline-derived CDR1 and CDR2 are SGHTA and FQGNSA. The V and J ends lost 7 bases and 1 base respectively, with 13 bases between them. The CDR3 covers 14 residues. The CDR3 DNA sequence: TGTGCCAGCACCCCACCCTCAAGTAACTATGGCTACACCTTC. Amino acid sequence: CASTPPSSNYGYTF.

In this sample, this clonotype turned up many times. The chain employs TRBV20-1 and TRBJ2-5; possible D gene TRBD2, 5 bases. The CDR3 covers 16 residues. V lost 3 bases to trimming and J lost 0 bases, with 17 bases between them. Germline loops: CDR1 DFQATT, CDR2 SNEGSKA (reference sequence). This CDR3 is CSARSLLDTHQETQYF. The CDR3 nucleotides read TGCAGTGCTAGGTCCTTACTAGATACCCACCAAGAGACCCAGTACTTC.

This clonotype appeared many times. The V and J genes are TRBV6-8 and TRBJ2-5; the match to TRBD1 covers 10 bases. The germline gives CDR1 MNHGY, CDR2 SAAAGT. V shed 7 bases, J shed 2 bases, and the junction held 4 bases outside the gene matches. The CDR3 has 14 amino acids. CDR3 sequence (DNA): TGTGCCAGCACCGGACAGGGGGATCAAGAGACCCAGTACTTC. This encodes CASTGQGDQETQYF.

Ten or more counts support this clonotype. The chain is built from TRBV5-1 and TRBJ1-2; D is unclear. Germline V gene data show CDR1 as SGHRS and CDR2 as YFSETQ. Trimming pared 4 bases from V and 8 bases from J, leaving 12 bases between. This CDR3 has 12 residues. The DNA of the CDR3 is TGCGCCAGCAGCGACGGACGGTTCGGCTACACCTTC. Protein sequence: CASSDGRFGYTF.

This clonotype occurred many times. The J gene is TRBJ1-2, the V gene TRBV20-1; D not certain. The CDR3 runs 12 residues. Germline V CDR1 and CDR2: DFQATT, SNEGSKA (reference sequence). V dropped 3 bases and J dropped 5 bases, with 10 bases sitting between them. CDR3 DNA: TGCAGTGCTAGGCTTGGTACTTATGGCTACACCTTC. It yields the protein CSARLGTYGYTF.

This clonotype was detected ten times or more. The chain uses TRBV11-2 and TRBJ2-3; TRBD2 might be the D (5 bases). This CDR3 contains 17 residues. CDR1 and CDR2 from the germline V gene are SGHAT and FQNNGV. The V gene lost 1 base and the J gene lost 5 bases, with 19 bases spanning the gap. CDR3 sequence (DNA): TGTGCCAGCAGCTTAGTTCTACTGGGTCTGGGAGAAGATACGCAGTATTTT. Encoded protein: CASSLVLLGLGEDTQYF.

This clonotype was counted at least ten times. The chain employs TRBV24-1 and TRBJ2-1; D possibly matches TRBD1 or TRBD2 (5 bases each). This CDR3 has 14 amino acids. CDR1 is KGHDR, CDR2 SFDVKD, per germline. The V end lost 5 bases, the J end lost 4 bases, and 11 bases lay between the germline ends. The chain's CDR3 is CATSVGEIYNEQFF. DNA of the CDR3: TGTGCCACCAGTGTAGGGGAGATTTACAATGAGCAGTTCTTC.

The sample holds many counts of this clonotype. The chain combines TRBV6-5 with TRBJ2-7; D may be TRBD1 (6 bases). Deletions cut 5 bases from V and 3 bases from J, with 17 bases between. Germline V gives CDR1 MNHEY, CDR2 SVGAGI. The CDR3 totals 15 residues. The CDR3 reads CASSPLRGHGYEQYV. The CDR3 DNA reads as TGTGCCAGCAGTCCACTCCGGGGACACGGCTACGAGCAGTACGTC.

The table lists this clonotype with many counts. This CDR3 is CASSIGFRDSNQPQHF. CDR3 coding DNA: TGTGCCAGTAGTATTGGCTTCCGGGACAGCAATCAGCCCCAGCATTTT. The rearrangement uses TRBV19 and TRBJ1-5; a weak D match, TRBD1 (5 bases). This CDR3 region has 16 residues. Trimming left V 3 bases short and J 1 base short, with 13 bases between. Germline CDR1 LNHDA, CDR2 SQIVND (reference sequence).

In this sample, this clonotype turned up many times. The chain joins TRBV6-5 to TRBJ1-1; no clear D. V gave up 7 bases and J gave up 0 bases, with 12 bases separating them. Germline V gene data show CDR1 as MNHEY and CDR2 as SVGAGI. The CDR3 spans 14 residues. The CDR3 DNA is TGTGCCAGCATCAGCCCCGGGATGAACACTGAAGCTTTCTTT. This gives the protein CASISPGMNTEAFF.

This clonotype was recorded at least ten times. The chain has TRBV2 and TRBJ1-1; D ambiguous. Trimming pared 7 bases from V and 2 bases from J, leaving 14 bases between. Looked up from germline, CDR1 is SNHLY and CDR2 is FYNNEI. The CDR3 has 14 amino acids. CDR3 residues: CASKETDFNTEAFF. The CDR3 coding sequence is TGTGCCAGCAAAGAGACTGACTTTAACACTGAAGCTTTCTTT. Full variable domain (remainder filled in from reference TRBV2 and TRBJ1-1): EPEVTQTPSHQVTQMGQEVILRCVPISNHLYFYWYRQILGQKVEFLVSFYNNEISEKSEIFDDQFSVERPDGSNFTLKIRSTKLEDSAMYFCASKETDFNTEAFFGQGTRLTVV.

This clonotype was counted at least ten times. The chain combines TRBV25-1 with TRBJ1-1; D perhaps matches TRBD1 (6 bases). The CDR3 has 15 amino acids. Germline assignment: CDR1 MGHDK and CDR2 SYGVNS. V was trimmed by 1 base and J by 1 base, leaving 10 bases between them. The CDR3 is CASSEWGGRNTEAFF. CDR3 in DNA: TGTGCCAGCAGTGAATGGGGGGGCAGGAACACTGAAGCTTTCTTT.

This clonotype was observed at least ten times. The chain links TRBV27 to TRBJ2-7; perhaps TRBD1 as D (7 bases). Germline values: CDR1 MNHEY, CDR2 SMNVEV (reference sequence). The CDR3 spans 13 residues. V lost 11 bases and J 4 bases, leaving 18 bases between the germline ends. CDR3 sequence: CAAAPRGAYEQYF. DNA of the CDR3: TGTGCCGCCGCGCCCAGGGGGGCGTACGAGCAGTACTTC.

This clonotype was counted at least ten times. V is TRBV29-1 and J is TRBJ2-7; D not certain. V lost 3 bases and J 7 bases, leaving 16 bases between the germline ends. The CDR3 has 13 amino acids. The germline CDR1 and CDR2 sequences are SQVTM and ANQGSEA. The CDR3 loop is CSVDGPTGWEQYV. CDR3 coding DNA: TGCAGCGTTGATGGGCCGACGGGCTGGGAGCAGTACGTC.

This clonotype was observed at least ten times. The V gene is TRBV9, the J gene TRBJ1-2; D not certain. The CDR3 totals 15 residues. CDR1 is SGDLS and CDR2 is YYNGEE in the germline V gene. V dropped 0 bases and J dropped 0 bases, with 9 bases sitting between them. The CDR3 nucleotides read TGTGCCAGCAGCGTAGATCCTAGTCCTAACTATGGCTACACCTTC. Translated, it gives CASSVDPSPNYGYTF.

This clonotype appeared many times. The chain couples TRBV6-2 or TRBV6-3 to TRBJ2-5, with D uncertain. CDR3 size: 14 residues. V was clipped by 6 bases and J by 2 bases, with 13 bases between them. The germline V gene encodes CDR1 MNHEY and CDR2 SVGEGT. CDR3 residues: CASSLQSPQETQYF. CDR3 sequence (DNA): TGTGCCAGCAGCCTACAGAGCCCTCAAGAGACCCAGTACTTC.

This clonotype was seen repeatedly, ten times or more. The chain uses TRBV28 and TRBJ1-2; D unclear. The CDR3 has 14 residues. Germline V gives CDR1 MDHEN, CDR2 SYDVKM. Trimming removed 8 bases at V and 3 bases at J, with 16 bases between. The CDR3 DNA reads TGTGCCAGCGCGGACCGGACGGTGTACTATGGCTACACCTTC. Translated: CASADRTVYYGYTF.

This clonotype was observed at least ten times. The chain links TRBV7-2 to TRBJ2-3, with TRBD1 identical over 7 bases. This CDR3 contains 13 residues. From germline, CDR1 is SGHTA and CDR2 FQGNSA. Losses at the gene ends were 4 bases for V and 4 bases for J; bases not matched to a gene: 2. The CDR3 bases are TGTGCCAGCAGCTCGACAGGGTCAGATACGCAGTATTTT. It encodes CASSSTGSDTQYF.

Ten or more counts support this clonotype. The chain is built from TRBV6-2 or TRBV6-3 and TRBJ1-1, with D unresolved. The germline gives CDR1 MNHEY, CDR2 SVGEGT. This CDR3 is 13 amino acids long. V lost 5 bases and J lost 8, with 15 bases in between. The CDR3: CASSDPDKEEAFF. Written as DNA, the CDR3 is TGTGCCAGCAGTGACCCCGACAAGGAGGAAGCTTTCTTT.

This clonotype was counted ten times or more. This chain joins TRBV5-6 and TRBJ2-7; D unresolved. This CDR3 is built from 12 residues. Trimming removed 6 bases from V and 4 bases from J, with 11 bases in between. Germline CDR1 SGHDT, CDR2 YYEEEE. CDR3 nucleotides: TGTGCCAGCAATTGGAACGGATACGAGCAGTACTTC. Translated: CASNWNGYEQYF.